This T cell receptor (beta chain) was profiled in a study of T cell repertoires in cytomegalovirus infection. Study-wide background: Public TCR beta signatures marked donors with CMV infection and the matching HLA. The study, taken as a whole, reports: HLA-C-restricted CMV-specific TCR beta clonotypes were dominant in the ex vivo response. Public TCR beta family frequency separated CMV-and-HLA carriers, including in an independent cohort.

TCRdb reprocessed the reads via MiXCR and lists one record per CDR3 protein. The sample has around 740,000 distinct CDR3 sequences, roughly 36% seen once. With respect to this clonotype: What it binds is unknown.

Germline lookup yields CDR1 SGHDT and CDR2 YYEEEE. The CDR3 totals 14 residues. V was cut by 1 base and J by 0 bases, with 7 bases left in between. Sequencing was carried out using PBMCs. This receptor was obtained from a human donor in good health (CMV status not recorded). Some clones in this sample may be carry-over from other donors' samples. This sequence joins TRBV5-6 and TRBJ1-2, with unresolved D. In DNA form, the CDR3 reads TGTGCCAGCAGCTTGTTCGGAGCTAACTATGGCTACACCTTC. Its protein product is CASSLFGANYGYTF. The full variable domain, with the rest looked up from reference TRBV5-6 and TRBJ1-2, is DAGVTQSPTHLIKTRGQQVTLRCSPKSGHDTVSWYQQALGQGPQFIFQYYEEEERQRGNFPDRFSGHQFPNYSSELNVNALLLGDSALYLCASSLFGANYGYTFGSGTRLTVV.